This T cell receptor beta chain was documented in a study of cytomegalovirus exposure and HLA in healthy donors. The CDR3 loop spans 15 amino acids. Trimming cost V 0 bases and J 8 bases; bases outside gene matches: 5. Germline CDR1 reads MGHRA; CDR2 reads YSYEKL. A word on this clone: Its antigen is not identified.

13 Jbeta primers and 60 Vbeta primers were used for the PCR. The protocol was immunoSEQ multiplex PCR, while the TCRdb copy is restricted to in-frame clones and leaves out a portion. The sample has roughly 81,000 clones; less than 80% are singletons. Findings of the study overall: A list of approximately 160 TCR beta chains associated with cytomegalovirus was given. In a later analysis, a missense DCLRE1C variant was linked to TCR beta V- and J-gene trimming.

Input material: PBMCs. This sequence originates from a man aged 25-45 years in good health and CMV-seronegative. The chain carries TRBV4-1 and TRBJ2-1; 9 bases agree with TRBD1. This chain's CDR3 is CASSQEGQGQDEQFF. The CDR3 coding sequence is TGCGCCAGCAGCCAAGAAGGACAGGGGCAGGATGAGCAGTTCTTC.